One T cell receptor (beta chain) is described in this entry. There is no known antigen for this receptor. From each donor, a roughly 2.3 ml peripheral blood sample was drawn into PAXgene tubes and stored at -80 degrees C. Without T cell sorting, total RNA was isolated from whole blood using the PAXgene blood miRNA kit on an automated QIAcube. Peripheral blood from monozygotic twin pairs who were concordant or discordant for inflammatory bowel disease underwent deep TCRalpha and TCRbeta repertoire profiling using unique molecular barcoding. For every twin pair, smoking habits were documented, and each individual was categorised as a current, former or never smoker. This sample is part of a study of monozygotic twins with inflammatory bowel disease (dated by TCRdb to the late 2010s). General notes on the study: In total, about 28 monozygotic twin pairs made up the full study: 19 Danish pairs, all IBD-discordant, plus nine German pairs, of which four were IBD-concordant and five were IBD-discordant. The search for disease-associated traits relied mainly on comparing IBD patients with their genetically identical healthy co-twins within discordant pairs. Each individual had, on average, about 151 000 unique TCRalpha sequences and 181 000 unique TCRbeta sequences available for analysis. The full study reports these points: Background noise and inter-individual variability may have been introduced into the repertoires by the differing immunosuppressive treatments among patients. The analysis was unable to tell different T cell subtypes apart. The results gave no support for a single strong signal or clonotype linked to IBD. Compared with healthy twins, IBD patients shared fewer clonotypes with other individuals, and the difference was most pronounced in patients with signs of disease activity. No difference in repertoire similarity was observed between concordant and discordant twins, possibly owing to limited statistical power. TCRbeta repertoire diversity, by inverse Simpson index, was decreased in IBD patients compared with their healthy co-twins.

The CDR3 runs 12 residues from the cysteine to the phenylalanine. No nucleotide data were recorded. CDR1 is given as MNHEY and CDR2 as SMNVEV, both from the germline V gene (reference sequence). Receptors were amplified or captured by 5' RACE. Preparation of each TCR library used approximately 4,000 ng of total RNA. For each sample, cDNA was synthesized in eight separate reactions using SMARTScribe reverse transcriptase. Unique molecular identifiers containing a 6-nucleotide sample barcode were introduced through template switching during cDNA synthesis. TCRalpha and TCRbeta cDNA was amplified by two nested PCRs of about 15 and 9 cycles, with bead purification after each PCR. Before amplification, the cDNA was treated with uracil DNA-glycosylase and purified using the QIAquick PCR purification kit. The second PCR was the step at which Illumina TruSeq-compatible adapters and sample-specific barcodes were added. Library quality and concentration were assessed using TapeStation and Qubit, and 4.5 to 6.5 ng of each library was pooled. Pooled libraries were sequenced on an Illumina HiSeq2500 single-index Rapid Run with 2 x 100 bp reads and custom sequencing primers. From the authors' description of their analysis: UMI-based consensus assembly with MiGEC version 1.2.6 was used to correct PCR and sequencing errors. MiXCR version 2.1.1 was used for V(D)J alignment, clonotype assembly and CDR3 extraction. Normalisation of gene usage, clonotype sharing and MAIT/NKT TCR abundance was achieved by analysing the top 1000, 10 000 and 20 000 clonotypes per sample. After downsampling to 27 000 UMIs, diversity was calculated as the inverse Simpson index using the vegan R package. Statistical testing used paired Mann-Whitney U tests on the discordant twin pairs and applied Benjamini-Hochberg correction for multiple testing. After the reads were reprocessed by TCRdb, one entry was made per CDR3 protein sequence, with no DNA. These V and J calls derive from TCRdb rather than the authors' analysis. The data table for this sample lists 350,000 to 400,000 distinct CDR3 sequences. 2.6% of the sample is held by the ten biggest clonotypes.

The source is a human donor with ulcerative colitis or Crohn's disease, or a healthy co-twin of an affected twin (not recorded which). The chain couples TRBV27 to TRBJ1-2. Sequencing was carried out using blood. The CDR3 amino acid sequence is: CASSPRAGPALF.